This T cell receptor beta chain was sequenced for a study of blood T cells in healthy people across ages. Study-wide results and caveats: It was held that diversity estimates obtained from one million T cells represented underestimates. A strong correlation was found between TCR beta diversity and the percentage of naive T cells. Not knowing donor CMV status may have confounded expanded clonotype changes.

This CDR3 contains 14 residues. Trimming removed 3 bases at V and 5 bases at J, with 13 bases between. Looked up from germline, CDR1 is SNHLY and CDR2 is FYNNEI. This clonotype occurred many times. The target antigen is unknown. A second PCR of roughly 7 to 11 cycles used a sample-barcoded 5' primer and a J-beta primer mix. From the 5' RACE reads, TCRdb called clonotypes with MiXCR, one entry per CDR3 protein. There are some 1.7 million distinct CDR3 sequences in the sample; 25% to 30% occur only once, and 6.5% to 8.5% lies in the top ten. This chain connects TRBV2 to TRBJ2-5, with a possible D match to TRBD2 (5 bases). The TCR originated in a woman aged 30 to 39 in good health. The sequenced sample was blood. The CDR3 spells CASSDNGIRETQYF. In nucleotides, the CDR3 is TGTGCCAGCAGTGATAACGGGATACGGGAGACCCAGTACTTC.